This T cell receptor (beta chain) was obtained from a study of blood T cell repertoires in COVID-19. For the study at large: COVID-19 samples from acute and convalescent phases originated in the United States, Italy and Spain. The analysed material was cDNA or gDNA that came from T cells, B-cell-depleted T cells, or PBMCs.

Authors' processing steps: The authors estimated nucleated cell counts from reference gene primer amplification. The assay was immunoSEQ multiplex PCR, and TCRdb's table has in-frame clones only and misses some. From that table come the V and J calls and clone size; the DNA was used to work out D and trimming. The sample has approximately 360,000 clones, 90% seen once. Germline trimming cut 6 bases from V and 3 bases from J; bases unmatched to any gene: 5. Germline values: CDR1 SNHLY, CDR2 FYNNEI. The CDR3 has 14 amino acids. The sequenced sample was peripheral blood. The sequence derives from a man aged 18-30 years with active or convalescent COVID-19. This chain connects TRBV2 to TRBJ2-3; TRBD2 aligns across 8 bases. CDR3 nucleotide sequence: TGTGCCAGCAGGGCTCGCGGGGGGACAGATACGCAGTATTTT. Amino acids: CASRARGGTDTQYF.